The following is a T cell receptor (beta chain) sequence with its context. The sample originates from a study of T cell responses to AZD1222 COVID-19 vaccine. Sequencing was performed with immunoSEQ multiplex PCR; in TCRdb, only in-frame clones are kept and a portion is missing. This sample yields approximately 110,000 clones, of which under 90% are seen a single time; approximately 7.5% belongs to the top ten. Between the trimmed V and J ends, which lost 4 bases and 3 bases, there was a span of 13 bases. The CDR3 length is 15 residues. Germline CDR1 MNHEY, CDR2 SMNVEV (reference sequence). The sequencing used peripheral blood, collected on day 0 of AZD1222 vaccination. This receptor was obtained from an adult in good health. This chain joins TRBV27 and TRBJ2-1; no definite D call. The CDR3 nucleotides are TGTGCCAGCAGTTCTCCCGTTGGGGACTACAATGAGCAGTTCTTC. Its protein product is CASSSPVGDYNEQFF.